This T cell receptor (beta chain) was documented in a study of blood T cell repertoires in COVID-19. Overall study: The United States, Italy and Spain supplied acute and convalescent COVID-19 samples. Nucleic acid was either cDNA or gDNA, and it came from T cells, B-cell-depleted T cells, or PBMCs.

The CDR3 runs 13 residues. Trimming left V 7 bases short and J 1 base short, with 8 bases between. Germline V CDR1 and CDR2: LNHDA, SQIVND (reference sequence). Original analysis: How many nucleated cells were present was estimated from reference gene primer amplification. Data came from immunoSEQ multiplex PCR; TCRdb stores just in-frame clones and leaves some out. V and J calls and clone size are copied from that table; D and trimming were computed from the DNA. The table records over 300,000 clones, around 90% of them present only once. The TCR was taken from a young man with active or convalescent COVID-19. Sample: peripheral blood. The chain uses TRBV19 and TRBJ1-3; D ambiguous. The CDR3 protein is CASKLQSGNTIYF. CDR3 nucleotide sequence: TGTGCCAGTAAGTTGCAGTCTGGAAACACCATATATTTT.